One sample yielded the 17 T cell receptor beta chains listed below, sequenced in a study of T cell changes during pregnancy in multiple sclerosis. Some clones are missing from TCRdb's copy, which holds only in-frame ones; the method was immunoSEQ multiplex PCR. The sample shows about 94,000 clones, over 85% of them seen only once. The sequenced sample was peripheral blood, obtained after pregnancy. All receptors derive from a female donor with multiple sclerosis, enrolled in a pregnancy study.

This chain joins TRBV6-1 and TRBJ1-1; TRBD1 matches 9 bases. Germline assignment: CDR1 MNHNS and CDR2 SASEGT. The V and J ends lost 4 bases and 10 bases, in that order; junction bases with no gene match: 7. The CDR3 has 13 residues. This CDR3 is CASSGTGEARAFF. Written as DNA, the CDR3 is TGTGCCAGCAGTGGGACAGGGGAAGCTAGAGCTTTCTTT.

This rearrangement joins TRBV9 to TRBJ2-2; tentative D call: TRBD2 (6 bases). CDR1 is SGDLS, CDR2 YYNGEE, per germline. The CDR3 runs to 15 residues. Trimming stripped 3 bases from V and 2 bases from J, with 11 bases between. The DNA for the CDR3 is TGTGCCAGCAGCGGGTGGGACTCCAACACCGGGGAGCTGTTTTTT. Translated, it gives CASSGWDSNTGELFF.

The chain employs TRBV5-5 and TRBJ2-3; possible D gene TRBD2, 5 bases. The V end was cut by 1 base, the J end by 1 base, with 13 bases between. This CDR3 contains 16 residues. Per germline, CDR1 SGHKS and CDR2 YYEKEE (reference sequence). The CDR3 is CASSLYVSGGTDTQYF. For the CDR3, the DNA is TGTGCCAGCAGCTTGTACGTATCCGGGGGCACAGATACGCAGTATTTT.

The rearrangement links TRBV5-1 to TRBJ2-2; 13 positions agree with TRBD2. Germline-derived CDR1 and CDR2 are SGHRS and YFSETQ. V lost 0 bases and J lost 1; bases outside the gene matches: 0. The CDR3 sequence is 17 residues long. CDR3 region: CASSLGLAGGNTGELFF. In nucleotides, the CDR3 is TGCGCCAGCAGCTTGGGACTAGCGGGAGGGAACACCGGGGAGCTGTTTTTT. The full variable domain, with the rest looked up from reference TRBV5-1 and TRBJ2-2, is KAGVTQTPRYLIKTRGQQVTLSCSPISGHRSVSWYQQTPGQGLQFLFEYFSETQRNKGNFPGRFSGRQFSNSRSEMNVSTLELGDSALYLCASSLGLAGGNTGELFFGEGSRLTVL.

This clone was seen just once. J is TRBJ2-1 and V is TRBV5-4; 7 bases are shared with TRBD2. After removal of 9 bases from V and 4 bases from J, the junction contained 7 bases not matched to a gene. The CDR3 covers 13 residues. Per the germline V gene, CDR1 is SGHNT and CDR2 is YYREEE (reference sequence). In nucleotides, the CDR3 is TGTGCCATCGCTAGCGGTTTTTACAATGAGCAGTTCTTC. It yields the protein CAIASGFYNEQFF.

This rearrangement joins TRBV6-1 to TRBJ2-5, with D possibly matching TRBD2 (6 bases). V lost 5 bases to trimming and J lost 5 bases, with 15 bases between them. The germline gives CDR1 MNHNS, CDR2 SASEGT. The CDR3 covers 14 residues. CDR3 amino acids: CASSPTTSTETQYF. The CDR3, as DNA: TGTGCCAGCAGTCCAACGACTAGTACGGAGACCCAGTACTTC.

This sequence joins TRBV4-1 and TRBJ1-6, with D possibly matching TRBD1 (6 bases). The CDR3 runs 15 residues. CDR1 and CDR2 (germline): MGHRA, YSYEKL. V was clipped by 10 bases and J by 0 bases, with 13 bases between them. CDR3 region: CATQDRISYNSPLHF. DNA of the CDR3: TGCGCCACCCAGGACAGAATCTCCTATAATTCACCCCTCCACTTT.

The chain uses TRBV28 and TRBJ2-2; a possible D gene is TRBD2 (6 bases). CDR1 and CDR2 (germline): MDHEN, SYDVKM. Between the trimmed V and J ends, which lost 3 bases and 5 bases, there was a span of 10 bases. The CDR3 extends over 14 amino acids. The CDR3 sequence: CASSFSGETGELFF. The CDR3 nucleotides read TGTGCCAGCAGTTTTTCGGGAGAAACCGGGGAGCTGTTTTTT.

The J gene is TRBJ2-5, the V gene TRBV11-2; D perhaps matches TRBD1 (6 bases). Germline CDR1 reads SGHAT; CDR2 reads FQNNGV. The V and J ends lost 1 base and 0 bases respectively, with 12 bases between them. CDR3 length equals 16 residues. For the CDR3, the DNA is TGTGCCAGCAGCTTAGTGGGGGCGTCGGACCAAGAGACCCAGTACTTC. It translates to CASSLVGASDQETQYF. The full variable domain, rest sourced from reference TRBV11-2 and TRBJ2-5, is EAGVAQSPRYKIIEKRQSVAFWCNPISGHATLYWYQQILGQGPKLLIQFQNNGVVDDSQLPKDRFSAERLKGVDSTLKIQPAKLEDSAVYLCASSLVGASDQETQYFGPGTRLLVL.

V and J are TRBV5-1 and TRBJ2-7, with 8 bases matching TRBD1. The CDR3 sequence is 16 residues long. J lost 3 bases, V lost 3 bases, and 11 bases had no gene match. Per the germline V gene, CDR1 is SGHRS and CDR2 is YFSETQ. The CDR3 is CASSSPDRGSIYEQYF. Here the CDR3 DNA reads TGCGCCAGCAGCTCCCCCGACAGGGGCTCTATCTACGAGCAGTACTTC.

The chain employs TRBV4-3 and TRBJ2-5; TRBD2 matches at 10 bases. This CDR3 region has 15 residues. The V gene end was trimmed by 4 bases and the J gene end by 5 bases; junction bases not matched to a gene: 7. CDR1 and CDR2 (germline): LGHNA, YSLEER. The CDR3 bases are TGCGCCAGCAGCCGCAGCGGACTAGCGGCGGAGACCCAGTACTTC. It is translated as CASSRSGLAAETQYF.

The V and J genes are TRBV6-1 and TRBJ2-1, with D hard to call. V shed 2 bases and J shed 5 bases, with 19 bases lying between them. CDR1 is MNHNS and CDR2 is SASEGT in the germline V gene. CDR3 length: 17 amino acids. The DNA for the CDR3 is TGTGCCAGCAGTGAAATCTATCGTAGTCCTCTAGACAATGAGCAGTTCTTC. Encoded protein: CASSEIYRSPLDNEQFF.

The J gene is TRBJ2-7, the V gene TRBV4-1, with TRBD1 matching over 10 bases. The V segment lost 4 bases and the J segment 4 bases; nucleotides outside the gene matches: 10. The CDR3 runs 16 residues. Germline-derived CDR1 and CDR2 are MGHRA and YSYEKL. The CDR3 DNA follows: TGCGCCAGCAGCCTAAATTCAGGACAGGGGGTTTACGAGCAGTACTTC. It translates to CASSLNSGQGVYEQYF.

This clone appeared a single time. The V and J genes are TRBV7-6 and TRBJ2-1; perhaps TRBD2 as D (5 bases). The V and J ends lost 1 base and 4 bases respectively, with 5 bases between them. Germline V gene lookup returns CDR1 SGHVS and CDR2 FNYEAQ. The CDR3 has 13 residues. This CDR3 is CASSLGTYNEQFF. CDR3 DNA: TGTGCCAGCAGCTTAGGGACTTACAATGAGCAGTTCTTC.

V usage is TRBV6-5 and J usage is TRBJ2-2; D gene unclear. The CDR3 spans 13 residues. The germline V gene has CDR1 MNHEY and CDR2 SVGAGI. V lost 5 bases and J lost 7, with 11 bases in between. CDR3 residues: CASSDTPVGELFF. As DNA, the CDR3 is TGTGCCAGCAGTGATACCCCGGTCGGGGAGCTGTTTTTT.

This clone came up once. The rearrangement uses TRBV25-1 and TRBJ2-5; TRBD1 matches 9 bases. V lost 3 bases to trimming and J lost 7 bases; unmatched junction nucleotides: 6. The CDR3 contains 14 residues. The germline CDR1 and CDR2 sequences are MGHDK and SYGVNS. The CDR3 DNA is TGTGCCAGCAGTGACTGGACAGGGGAACGGACCCAGTACTTC. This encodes CASSDWTGERTQYF. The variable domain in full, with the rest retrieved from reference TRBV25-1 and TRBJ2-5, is EADIYQTPRYLVIGTGKKITLECSQTMGHDKMYWYQQDPGMELHLIHYSYGVNSTEKGDLSSESTVSRIRTEHFPLTLESARPSHTSQYLCASSDWTGERTQYFGPGTRLLVL.

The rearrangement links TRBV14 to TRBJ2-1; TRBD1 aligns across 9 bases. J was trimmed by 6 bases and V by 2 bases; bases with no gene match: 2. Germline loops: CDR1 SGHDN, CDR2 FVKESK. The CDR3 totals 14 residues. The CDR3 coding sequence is TGTGCCAGCAGCCAATTGACAGGGGGCAATGAGCAGTTCTTC. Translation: CASSQLTGGNEQFF.